This paragraph reports one T cell receptor beta chain. Its antigen is currently unknown. The sample originates from a study of blood T cells in healthy people across ages. Study-wide findings and caveats: Because sorting was not performed, PBMCs prevented conclusive naive versus antigen-experienced comparison. Roughly linear age-related decline in beta diversity appeared, significant by age roughly 40.

The individuals who served as donors were healthy Caucasians living in Russia, aged roughly 6 to 90. The study isolated at least 6.5 million PBMCs from each sample. With a J-beta primer mix and a sample-barcoded 5' primer, a second PCR ran about 7 to 12 cycles. One entry per CDR3 protein results from TCRdb running MiXCR on the 5' RACE reads. This table holds some 1.1 million distinct CDR3 sequences, 35% to 45% found once. This CDR3 is 16 amino acids long. Trimming took 0 bases from V and 4 from J, leaving 15 bases between them. Germline-derived CDR1 and CDR2 are LGHNA and YSLEER. The chain joins TRBV4-3 to TRBJ2-5, with a possible D match to TRBD1 (5 bases). Sequencing used blood. This receptor was obtained from a man between 18 and 29 years old in good health. This CDR3 is CASSQDGARVRETQYF. CDR3 DNA sequence: TGCGCCAGCAGCCAAGATGGGGCTCGGGTCCGAGAGACCCAGTACTTC.